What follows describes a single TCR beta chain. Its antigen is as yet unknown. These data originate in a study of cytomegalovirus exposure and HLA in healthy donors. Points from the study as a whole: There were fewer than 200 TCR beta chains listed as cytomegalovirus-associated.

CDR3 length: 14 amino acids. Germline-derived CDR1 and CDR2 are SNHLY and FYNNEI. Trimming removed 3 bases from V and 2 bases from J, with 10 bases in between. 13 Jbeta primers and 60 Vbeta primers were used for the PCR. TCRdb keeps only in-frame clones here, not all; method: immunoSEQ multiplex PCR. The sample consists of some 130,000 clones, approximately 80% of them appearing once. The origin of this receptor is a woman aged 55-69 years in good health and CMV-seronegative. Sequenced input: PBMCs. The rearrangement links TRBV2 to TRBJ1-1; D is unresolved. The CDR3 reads CASSDVQTNTEAFF. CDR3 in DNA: TGTGCCAGCAGTGATGTGCAGACAAACACTGAAGCTTTCTTT.